Following are 27 T cell receptor beta chains from one sample sequenced in a study of T cells after yellow fever vaccination. TCRdb re-derived calls from the 5' RACE reads in MiXCR, one entry per CDR3 protein. The sample has tens of thousands of distinct CDR3 sequences, 7.4% seen once. The input for sequencing was CD8+ T cells sorted from PBMCs, taken more than 13 days after the first yellow fever vaccination. The receptors were gathered from a man aged 18-30 years who received the YFV17D yellow fever vaccine.

Details on this clonotype: This sequence may be a read error, since a much larger clone differs from it by one base. This chain uses TRBV9 with TRBJ2-7; D assignment may be TRBD1 or TRBD2 (5 bases each). CDR1 SGDLS and CDR2 YYNGEE come from the germline V gene. The CDR3 covers 14 residues. In DNA, the CDR3 is TGTCCCAGCAGCGCCGGGACGGAAAGTTACGAGCAGTACTTC. It encodes CPSSAGTESYEQYF.

This clonotype showed up many times. J is TRBJ2-6 and V is TRBV24-1, with a possible D match to TRBD2 (5 bases). Per germline, CDR1 KGHDR and CDR2 SFDVKD. This CDR3 spans 16 amino acids. V was pared by 5 bases and J by 0 bases, with 10 bases between. The CDR3 DNA reads TGTGCCACCAGTGGCACGGGGAGCTCTGGGGCCAACGTCCTGACTTTC. Its protein is CATSGTGSSGANVLTF.

There are many counts of this clonotype. V and J are TRBV7-8 and TRBJ1-4, with D uncertain. V gave up 3 bases and J gave up 6 bases, with 11 bases separating them. Germline assignment: CDR1 SGHVS and CDR2 FQNEAQ. The CDR3 spans 14 residues. The CDR3 DNA follows: TGTGCCAGCAGCTTCCCCGGCAGCTATGAAAAACTGTTTTTT. It yields the protein CASSFPGSYEKLFF.

This clonotype has just a few counts. The chain links TRBV7-2 to TRBJ2-2, with D unresolved. The CDR3 length is 15 residues. Trimming removed 1 base at V and 4 bases at J, with 10 bases between. Germline CDR1 reads SGHTA; CDR2 reads FQGNSA. This CDR3 is CASSLGPSTTGELFF. The CDR3 region has the DNA TGTGCCAGCAGCTTAGGACCCTCAACCACCGGGGAGCTGTTTTTT.

This clonotype showed up many times. The chain recombines TRBV19 with TRBJ2-1, with D perhaps TRBD2 (5 bases). The ends were cut back, 7 bases at V and 6 bases at J, with 13 bases in the middle. The CDR3 extends over 13 amino acids. Germline V gene data show CDR1 as LNHDA and CDR2 as SQIVND (reference sequence). The CDR3 sequence: CASTRGLVNEQFF. The DNA of the CDR3 is TGTGCCAGTACCCGGGGTCTCGTCAATGAGCAGTTCTTC. Full variable domain (outside the CDR3, taken from reference TRBV19 and TRBJ2-1): DGGITQSPKYLFRKEGQNVTLSCEQNLNHDAMYWYRQDPGQGLRLIYYSQIVNDFQKGDIAEGYSVSREKKESFPLTVTSAQKNPTAFYLCASTRGLVNEQFFGPGTRLTVL.

V usage is TRBV18 and J usage is TRBJ2-7; D is unclear. The germline CDR1 and CDR2 sequences are KGHSH and LQKENI. Trimming pared 2 bases from V and 3 bases from J, leaving 8 bases between. This CDR3 is 13 amino acids long. CDR3 in DNA: TGTGCCAGCTCACCATCTTTTAACTACGAGCAGTACGTC. Protein sequence: CASSPSFNYEQYV.

Worth noting for this clonotype: This clone may be a read error of a much larger clone one base away. The gene calls are TRBV4-3 and TRBJ2-3; TRBD2 agrees at 10 bases. Trimming took 0 bases from V and 8 from J; bases not matched to a gene: 8. CDR3 length: 16 amino acids. The V gene's germline CDR1 is LGHNA and CDR2 YSLEER. This CDR3 reads CASSQDRDSGGSTQYF. CDR3 sequence (DNA): TGCGCCAGCAGCCAAGATAGGGATAGCGGGGGGTCTACGCAGTATTTT.

This clonotype was seen a few times. V and J are TRBV7-8 and TRBJ2-1, with TRBD2 matching 7 bases. With 6 bases clipped from V and 6 bases from J, the junction kept 11 bases outside the gene matches. The CDR3 extends over 15 amino acids. The germline V gene encodes CDR1 SGHVS and CDR2 FQNEAQ. The CDR3 region has the DNA TGTGCCAGCAGTTTGCTTGCGGGGGTGGGCAATGAGCAGTTCTTC. This encodes CASSLLAGVGNEQFF. The full variable domain, rest sourced from reference TRBV7-8 and TRBJ2-1, is GAGVSQSPRYKVAKRGQDVALRCDPISGHVSLFWYQQALGQGPEFLTYFQNEAQLDKSGLPSDRFFAERPEGSVSTLKIQRTQQEDSAVYLCASSLLAGVGNEQFFGPGTRLTVL.

This clonotype was picked up many times. V gene TRBV7-3 combines with J gene TRBJ2-5; 7 positions agree with TRBD2. J gave up 1 base and V 4 bases, and 6 bases lay outside the gene matches. Germline loops: CDR1 SGHTA, CDR2 FQGTGA. This CDR3 is built from 15 residues. The CDR3, as DNA: TGTGCCAGCAGCTACGGGGGAGGGACCCAAGAGACCCAGTACTTC. This translates into CASSYGGGTQETQYF.

In this sample, this clonotype turned up many times. This chain uses TRBV19 with TRBJ2-1; a possible D gene is TRBD2 (5 bases). V was pared by 0 bases and J by 2 bases, with 11 bases between. The CDR3 has 16 amino acids. Germline V CDR1 and CDR2: LNHDA, SQIVND (reference sequence). The CDR3 here is CASSIDRAGTYNEQFF. The DNA for the CDR3 is TGTGCCAGTAGTATAGATCGCGCCGGGACCTACAATGAGCAGTTCTTC.

This clonotype was seen ten or more times. This chain uses TRBV4-1 with TRBJ1-5, with D possibly being TRBD1 (5 bases). This CDR3 spans 14 amino acids. Germline V gene data show CDR1 as MGHRA and CDR2 as YSYEKL. With 5 bases removed from V and 9 bases from J, the gap between germline ends came to 17 bases. CDR3 region: CASSTYGGERPQHF. Here the CDR3 DNA reads TGCGCCAGCAGCACGTACGGGGGGGAACGGCCCCAGCATTTT.

This clonotype was observed many times. The J gene is TRBJ2-7, the V gene TRBV5-1; D unclear. The germline gives CDR1 SGHRS, CDR2 YFSETQ. V was shortened by 0 bases and J by 3 bases, with 10 bases between the two germline ends. The CDR3 spans 14 residues. The DNA for the CDR3 is TGCGCCAGCAGCTTGGGAGGCGGACGCTACGAGCAGTACTTC. Protein product: CASSLGGGRYEQYF.

This clonotype was detected ten times or more. V is TRBV10-3 and J is TRBJ1-3, with D hard to call. V lost 6 bases, J lost 0 bases, and 12 bases lay in between. The CDR3 covers 15 residues. Germline values: CDR1 ENHRY, CDR2 SYGVKD. DNA for the CDR3: TGTGCCATCAGCGATTCATACTCCTCTGGAAACACCATATATTTT. This encodes CAISDSYSSGNTIYF.

The sample holds many counts of this clonotype. CDR3 residues: CASSPETEGELFF. The DNA of the CDR3 is TGTGCCAGCAGCCCTGAGACAGAAGGGGAGCTGTTTTTT. The chain combines TRBV7-3 with TRBJ2-2, with D perhaps TRBD1 (5 bases). Trimming cost V 5 bases and J 8 bases, with 12 bases left between them. Germline V lookup: CDR1 SGHTA, CDR2 FQGTGA. This CDR3 comprises 13 residues.

In this sample, this clonotype turned up many times. The rearrangement links TRBV7-9 to TRBJ2-5; TRBD2 matches 10 bases. Germline V gives CDR1 SEHNR, CDR2 FQNEAQ (reference sequence). J lost 5 bases, V lost 5 bases, and 11 bases had no gene match. The CDR3 spans 16 residues. The CDR3 DNA is TGTGCCAGCAGCCCCAGACTAGCGGGCCTCGGGGAGACCCAGTACTTC. It yields the protein CASSPRLAGLGETQYF.

V usage is TRBV5-6 and J usage is TRBJ1-1, with D possibly matching TRBD1 (6 bases). Germline CDR1 SGHDT, CDR2 YYEEEE. V was clipped by 0 bases and J by 0 bases, with 15 bases between them. This CDR3 comprises 17 residues. CDR3 sequence: CASSLGGGRSMNTEAFF. CDR3 DNA: TGTGCCAGCAGCTTGGGTGGGGGCCGCTCCATGAACACTGAAGCTTTCTTT.

The table lists this clonotype with many counts. V and J are TRBV6-5 and TRBJ1-2, with D possibly TRBD1 on 6 matching bases. Germline CDR1 is MNHEY and CDR2 is SVGAGI. V lost 4 bases and J lost 4, with 10 bases in between. The CDR3 totals 13 residues. CDR3 coding DNA: TGTGCCAGCAGTTTACAGGGCAGCTATGGCTACACCTTC. Translated, it gives CASSLQGSYGYTF.

The sample holds many counts of this clonotype. The chain combines TRBV7-9 with TRBJ2-5; TRBD2 matches 8 bases. Germline CDR1 is SEHNR and CDR2 is FQNEAQ (reference sequence). J was trimmed by 2 bases and V by 3 bases; bases with no gene match: 8. The CDR3 contains 16 residues. The CDR3 sequence is CASSLIGGGPQETQYF. In nucleotides, the CDR3 is TGTGCCAGCAGCTTGATCGGCGGGGGGCCACAAGAGACCCAGTACTTC.

This clonotype was picked up many times. This chain connects TRBV7-2 to TRBJ2-1; TRBD2 matches 12 bases. The V segment lost 2 bases and the J segment 7 bases; nucleotides outside the gene matches: 3. The CDR3 length is 15 residues. The germline CDR1 and CDR2 sequences are SGHTA and FQGNSA. The CDR3 DNA follows: TGTGCCAGCAGCTTACTAGCGGGGGGGGAGAATGAGCAGTTCTTC. This codes for CASSLLAGGENEQFF.

This clonotype was seen many times. This rearrangement joins TRBV7-9 to TRBJ2-3, with 9 bases that match TRBD1. The CDR3 loop spans 15 amino acids. Per the germline V gene, CDR1 is SEHNR and CDR2 is FQNEAQ (reference sequence). Unmatched junction bases numbered 6, after V lost 5 bases and J lost 3 bases. This CDR3 reads CASSPRDRETDTQYF. CDR3 coding DNA: TGTGCCAGCAGCCCCCGGGACAGGGAAACAGATACGCAGTATTTT.

Many counts were recorded for this clonotype. V is TRBV7-6 and J is TRBJ2-5; TRBD2 is a possible D gene (5 bases). V lost 5 bases to trimming and J lost 4 bases, with 11 bases between them. The CDR3 spans 13 residues. Looked up from germline, CDR1 is SGHVS and CDR2 is FNYEAQ. CDR3 in DNA: TGTGCCAGCAGCCCTTGGACTGTAGAGACCCAGTACTTC. As protein: CASSPWTVETQYF.

V gene TRBV6-5 combines with J gene TRBJ2-2; TRBD1 matches at 12 bases. V trimming: 0 bases; J trimming: 8 bases; junction bases outside the gene matches: 1. CDR3 length: 15 amino acids. CDR1 MNHEY and CDR2 SVGAGI come from the germline V gene. The CDR3 reads CASSYSGQGAGELFF. CDR3 sequence (DNA): TGTGCCAGCAGTTACTCGGGACAGGGGGCGGGGGAGCTGTTTTTT.

This clonotype was detected ten times or more. The V gene is TRBV28, the J gene TRBJ1-2, with D possibly matching TRBD1 (6 bases). V shed 6 bases and J shed 4 bases, with 12 bases lying between them. The CDR3 covers 13 residues. CDR1 is MDHEN, CDR2 SYDVKM, per germline. As DNA, the CDR3 is TGTGCCAGCAGCCCGGACAGAATCTATGGCTACACCTTC. It translates to CASSPDRIYGYTF.

In its sample, this clonotype was seen a few times. The chain is built from TRBV20-1 and TRBJ1-5; 10 bases are shared with TRBD1. The germline CDR1 and CDR2 sequences are DFQATT and SNEGSKA (reference sequence). With V trimmed by 4 bases and J by 9 bases, 18 bases remained unmatched. The CDR3 extends over 17 amino acids. CDR3 sequence reads: CSANEDRGFLPVPPQHF. The CDR3 coding sequence is TGCAGTGCTAACGAGGACAGGGGGTTTCTCCCTGTCCCGCCCCAGCATTTT.

This clonotype was found a few times. The chain employs TRBV12-3 or TRBV12-4 and TRBJ2-6; 9 bases are shared with TRBD1. Unmatched junction bases numbered 13, after V lost 7 bases and J lost 0 bases. This CDR3 contains 19 residues. CDR3 nucleotides: TGTGCCAGCACCTTAAAACCGGGACAGGGCTTCTCTGGGGCCAACGTCCTGACTTTC. Translated, it gives CASTLKPGQGFSGANVLTF.

Ten or more counts support this clonotype. The CDR3 DNA reads TGCGCCAGCAGCCAAGGGCCTGGACGAAACAACCTCTATGGCTACACCTTC. Translation: CASSQGPGRNNLYGYTF. The chain combines TRBV4-1 with TRBJ1-2, with no clear D. The CDR3 is made up of 17 amino acids. The V and J ends lost 1 base and 4 bases respectively, with 19 bases between them. Germline CDR1 reads MGHRA; CDR2 reads YSYEKL.

This clonotype has ten or more counts. This chain links TRBV29-1 with TRBJ1-1; D unclear. Germline lookup yields CDR1 SQVTM and CDR2 ANQGSEA. With 4 bases removed from V and 7 bases from J, the gap between germline ends came to 13 bases. The CDR3 is 12 residues long. The CDR3 nucleotides are TGCAGCGTTGTCCAGAGGGAGAATGAAGCTTTCTTT. It codes for CSVVQRENEAFF.